This entry concerns a single TCR beta chain. In the original processing: Estimation of nucleated cell counts relied on the amplification of reference gene primers. Profiled with immunoSEQ multiplex PCR; TCRdb holds only in-frame clones, not every one. V, J and clone size reflect that table, while D and trimming were determined from the DNA. Found here are tens of thousands of clones, approximately 78% of them singletons; the top ten hold around a sixth. V lost 3 bases and J lost 5, with 7 bases in between. From germline, CDR1 is SQVTM and CDR2 ANQGSEA. This CDR3 is 11 amino acids long. The entry originates in a study of blood T cell repertoires in COVID-19. Study-level background: Nucleic acid was either cDNA or gDNA, and it came from T cells, B-cell-depleted T cells, or PBMCs.

The sequence was obtained from a human donor in a cohort sampled during active COVID-19. The specimen sequenced was peripheral blood. The chain joins TRBV29-1 to TRBJ2-5, with no clear D. The CDR3 bases are TGCAGCGTTGAGTTCCGTGAGACCCAGTACTTC. This codes for CSVEFRETQYF. Full variable domain (outside the CDR3, taken from reference TRBV29-1 and TRBJ2-5): SAVISQKPSRDICQRGTSLTIQCQVDSQVTMMFWYRQQPGQSLTLIATANQGSEATYESGFVIDKFPISRPNLTFSTLTVSNMSPEDSSIYLCSVEFRETQYFGPGTRLLVL.